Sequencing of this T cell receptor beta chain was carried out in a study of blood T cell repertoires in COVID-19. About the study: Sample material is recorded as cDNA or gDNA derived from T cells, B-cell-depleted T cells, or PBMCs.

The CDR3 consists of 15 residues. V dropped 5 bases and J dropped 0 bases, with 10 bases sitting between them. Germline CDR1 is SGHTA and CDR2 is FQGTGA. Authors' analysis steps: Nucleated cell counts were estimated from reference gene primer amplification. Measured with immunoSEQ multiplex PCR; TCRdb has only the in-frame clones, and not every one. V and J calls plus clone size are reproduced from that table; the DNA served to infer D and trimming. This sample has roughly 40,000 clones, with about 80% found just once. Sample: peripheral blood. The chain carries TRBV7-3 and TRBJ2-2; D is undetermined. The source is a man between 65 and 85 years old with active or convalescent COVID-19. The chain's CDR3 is CASSTTGPNTGELFF. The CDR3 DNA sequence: TGTGCCAGCAGCACTACGGGTCCGAACACCGGGGAGCTGTTTTTT.